The clone carrying this TCR beta chain was detected ten times or more. Its cognate antigen is unknown. The template used for profiling TCR beta VDJ and CDR3 was genomic DNA. TCRdb recomputed calls from the reads with MiXCR, one row per CDR3 protein. The table includes some 200,000 distinct CDR3 sequences, less than 60% detected once. Trimming removed 4 bases at V and 0 bases at J, with 10 bases between. CDR3 length: 16 amino acids. Germline values: CDR1 LNHDA, CDR2 SQIVND (reference sequence). This sample is part of a study of CD8+CD57+ T cells in acquired aplastic anemia. It was patients with CD8+CD57+ cell expansion by flow cytometry who were chosen for sequencing. The study, taken as a whole, reports: Shared by patients and controls, some 29 CD8+ CDR3s were abundant in patients.

The receptor's source is a human donor with aplastic anemia. The source material was sorted CD4+, CD8+, or CD8+CD57+ T cells (not recorded which) from PBMCs. The chain employs TRBV19 and TRBJ1-6; D ambiguous. Here the CDR3 DNA reads TGTGCCAGTAGTAGAGACATACGCTCCTATAATTCACCCCTCCACTTT. Translation: CASSRDIRSYNSPLHF.